The 10 T cell receptor beta chains in this list originate from one sample, sequenced in a study of T cell responses to AZD1222 COVID-19 vaccine. The protocol was immunoSEQ multiplex PCR, while the TCRdb copy is restricted to in-frame clones and leaves out a portion. The top ten clones hold around 6.9% of a sample with 95,000 to 150,000 clones, about nine tenths of them seen once. Sequencing used peripheral blood, obtained on day 0 of AZD1222 vaccination. The receptor source for this set is an adult in good health.

The chain combines TRBV3-1 (or the pseudogene TRBV3-2) with TRBJ1-1; 12 nucleotides line up with TRBD1. The CDR3 consists of 16 residues. Germline values: CDR1 LGHDT, CDR2 YNNKEL (reference sequence). With 4 bases clipped from V and 0 bases from J, the junction kept 3 bases outside the gene matches. As DNA, the CDR3 is TGTGCCAGCAGCCGGGACAGGGGGCTAATGAACACTGAAGCTTTCTTT. The encoded protein is CASSRDRGLMNTEAFF.

The chain joins TRBV24-1 to TRBJ2-1, with 7 bases lining up with TRBD2. CDR1 and CDR2 from the germline V gene are KGHDR and SFDVKD. CDR3 length: 14 amino acids. The J segment lost 7 bases and the V segment lost 12 bases, leaving 14 bases of the junction unmatched. The CDR3 DNA reads TGTGCCGCCTCCGGGACTACCGATCGAAATGAGCAGTTCTTC. This gives the protein CAASGTTDRNEQFF.

The chain couples TRBV9 to TRBJ2-7; D not certain. V lost 3 bases, J lost 0 bases, and 16 bases lay in between. This CDR3 has 16 residues. Germline loops: CDR1 SGDLS, CDR2 YYNGEE. CDR3 region: CASSASALSSSYEQYF. The CDR3 nucleotides are TGTGCCAGCAGCGCCTCAGCCCTGTCAAGCTCCTACGAGCAGTACTTC.

The chain uses TRBV28 and TRBJ1-2, with a possible D match to TRBD1 (6 bases). The CDR3 runs 14 residues. CDR1 is MDHEN and CDR2 is SYDVKM in the germline V gene. Trimming pared 7 bases from V and 8 bases from J, leaving 20 bases between. The DNA for the CDR3 is TGTGCCAGCAACCCCTCCCGGGGACATGAGGGCTACACCTTC. Translation: CASNPSRGHEGYTF.

The chain joins TRBV7-9 to TRBJ2-1; 7 nucleotides line up with TRBD2. Germline V gene lookup returns CDR1 SEHNR and CDR2 FQNEAQ (reference sequence). J lost 3 bases, V lost 2 bases, and 4 bases had no gene match. The CDR3 loop spans 15 amino acids. Written as DNA, the CDR3 is TGTGCCAGCAGCTTACCCCGGGGGGTCTACAATGAGCAGTTCTTC. Residues: CASSLPRGVYNEQFF.

The rearrangement uses TRBV5-1 and TRBJ2-6; possibly TRBD2 for D (7 bases). There are 17 residues in the CDR3. The V gene's germline CDR1 is SGHRS and CDR2 YFSETQ. Trimming removed 3 bases at V and 0 bases at J, with 13 bases between. CDR3 nucleotide sequence: TGCGCCAGCAGCTGGGAGGGCAGGGGCTCTGGGGCCAACGTCCTGACTTTC. It codes for CASSWEGRGSGANVLTF.

In this sample, this clone turned up once. The chain employs TRBV10-3 and TRBJ1-5; 7 bases map to TRBD1. The length of the CDR3 is 16 residues. Trimming took 7 bases from V and 0 from J; bases not matched to a gene: 9. Germline V CDR1 and CDR2: ENHRY, SYGVKD. The CDR3 protein is CAITEDRPVSNQPQHF. The CDR3, as DNA: TGTGCCATCACCGAGGACAGGCCGGTTAGCAATCAGCCCCAGCATTTT.

The count of this clone is one. The rearrangement joins TRBV19 to TRBJ2-7, with 7 bases fitting TRBD1. Germline V gene data show CDR1 as LNHDA and CDR2 as SQIVND (reference sequence). Germline trimming cut 7 bases from V and 6 bases from J; bases unmatched to any gene: 12. CDR3 length: 14 residues. The CDR3 protein is CASTPGGSFTEQYF. DNA of the CDR3: TGTGCCAGTACCCCAGGGGGAAGTTTTACCGAGCAGTACTTC.

This sequence joins TRBV7-2 and TRBJ2-7; 7 nucleotides match TRBD2. Trimming took 5 bases from V and 4 from J; bases not matched to a gene: 8. Germline V gene lookup returns CDR1 SGHTA and CDR2 FQGNSA. CDR3 length: 14 residues. CDR3 in DNA: TGTGCCAGCAGCATCGGACTAGTCGCTTACGAGCAGTACTTC. Protein: CASSIGLVAYEQYF.

The chain employs TRBV19 and TRBJ2-1; TRBD2 matches 7 bases. This CDR3 has 12 residues. CDR1 is LNHDA and CDR2 is SQIVND in the germline V gene (reference sequence). The V segment lost 1 base and the J segment 9 bases; nucleotides outside the gene matches: 0. The CDR3, as DNA: TGTGCCAGTAGTATAGGGGGGGGTGAGCAGTTCTTC. As protein: CASSIGGGEQFF.